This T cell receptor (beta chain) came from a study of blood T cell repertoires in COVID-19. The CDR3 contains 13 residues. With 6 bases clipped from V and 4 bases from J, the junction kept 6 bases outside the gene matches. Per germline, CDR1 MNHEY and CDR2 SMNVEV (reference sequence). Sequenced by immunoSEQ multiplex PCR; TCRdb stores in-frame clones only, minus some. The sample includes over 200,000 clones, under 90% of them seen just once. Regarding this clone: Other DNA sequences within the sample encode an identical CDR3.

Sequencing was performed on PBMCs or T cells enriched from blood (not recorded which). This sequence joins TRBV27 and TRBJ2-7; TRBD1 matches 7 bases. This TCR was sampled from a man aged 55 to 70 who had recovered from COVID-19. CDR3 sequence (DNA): TGTGCCAGCAGCCTGACAGGGCTATACGAGCAGTACTTC. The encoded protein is CASSLTGLYEQYF.